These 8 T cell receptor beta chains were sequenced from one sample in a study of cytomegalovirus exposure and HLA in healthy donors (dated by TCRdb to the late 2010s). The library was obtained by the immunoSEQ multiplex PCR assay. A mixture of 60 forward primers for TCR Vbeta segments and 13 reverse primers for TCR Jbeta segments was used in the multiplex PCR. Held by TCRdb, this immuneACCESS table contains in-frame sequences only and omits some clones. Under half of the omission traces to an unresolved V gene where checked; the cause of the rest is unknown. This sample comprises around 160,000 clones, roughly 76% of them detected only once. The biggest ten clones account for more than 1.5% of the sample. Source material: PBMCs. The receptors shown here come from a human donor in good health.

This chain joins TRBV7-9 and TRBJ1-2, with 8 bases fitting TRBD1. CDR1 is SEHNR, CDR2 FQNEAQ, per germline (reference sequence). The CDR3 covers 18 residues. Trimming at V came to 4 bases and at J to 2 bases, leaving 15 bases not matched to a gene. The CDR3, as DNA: TGTGCCAGCAGCTCTAGGGCCCGGACAGGGATGAAGAACTATGGCTACACCTTC. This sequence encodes CASSSRARTGMKNYGYTF.

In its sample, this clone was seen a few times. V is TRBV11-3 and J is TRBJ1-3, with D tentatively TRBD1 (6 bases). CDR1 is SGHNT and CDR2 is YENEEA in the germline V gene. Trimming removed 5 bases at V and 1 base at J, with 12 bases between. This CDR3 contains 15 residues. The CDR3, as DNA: TGTGCCAGCAGCCTAACAGGGTCATCTGGAAACACCATATATTTT. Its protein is CASSLTGSSGNTIYF. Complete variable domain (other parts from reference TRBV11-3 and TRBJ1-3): EAGVVQSPRYKIIEKKQPVAFWCNPISGHNTLYWYLQNLGQGPELLIRYENEEAVDDSQLPKDRFSAERLKGVDSTLKIQPAELGDSAVYLCASSLTGSSGNTIYFGEGSWLTVV.

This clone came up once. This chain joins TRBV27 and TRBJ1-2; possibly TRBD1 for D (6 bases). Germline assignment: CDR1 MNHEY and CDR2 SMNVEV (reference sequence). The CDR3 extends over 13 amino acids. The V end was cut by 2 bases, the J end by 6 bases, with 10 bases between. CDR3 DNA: TGTGCCAGCAGTTTACCGACAGGTCATGGCTACACCTTC. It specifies CASSLPTGHGYTF.

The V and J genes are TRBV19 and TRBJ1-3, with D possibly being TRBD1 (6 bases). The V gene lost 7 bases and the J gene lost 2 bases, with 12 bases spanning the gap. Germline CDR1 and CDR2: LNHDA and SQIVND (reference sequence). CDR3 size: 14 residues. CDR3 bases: TGTGCCAGTACAAAGGACAGACCTGGAAACACCATATATTTT. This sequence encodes CASTKDRPGNTIYF.

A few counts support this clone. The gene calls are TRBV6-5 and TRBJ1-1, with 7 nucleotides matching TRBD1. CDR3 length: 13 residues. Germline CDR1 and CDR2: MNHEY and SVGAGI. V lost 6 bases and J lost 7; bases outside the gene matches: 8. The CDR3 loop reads CASSRRGDSEAFF. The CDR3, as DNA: TGTGCCAGCAGCCGAAGAGGGGACAGTGAAGCTTTCTTT.

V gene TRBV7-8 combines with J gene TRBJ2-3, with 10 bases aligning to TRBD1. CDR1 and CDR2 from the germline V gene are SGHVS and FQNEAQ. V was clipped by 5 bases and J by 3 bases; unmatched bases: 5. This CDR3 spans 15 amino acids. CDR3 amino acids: CASSQDRGQTDTQYF. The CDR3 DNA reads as TGTGCCAGCAGCCAAGACAGGGGGCAAACAGATACGCAGTATTTT.

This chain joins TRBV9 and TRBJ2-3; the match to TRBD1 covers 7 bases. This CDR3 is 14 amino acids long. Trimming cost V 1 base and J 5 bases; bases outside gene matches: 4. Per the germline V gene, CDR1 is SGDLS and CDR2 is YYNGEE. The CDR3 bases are TGTGCCAGCAGCGTACAGGGGGTGAAAGATACGCAGTATTTT. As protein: CASSVQGVKDTQYF.

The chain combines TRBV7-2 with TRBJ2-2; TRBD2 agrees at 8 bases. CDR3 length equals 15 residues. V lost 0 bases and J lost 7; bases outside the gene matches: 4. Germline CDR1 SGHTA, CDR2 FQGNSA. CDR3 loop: CASSLAGGAGGELFF. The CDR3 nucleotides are TGTGCCAGCAGCTTAGCCGGGGGGGCCGGCGGGGAGCTGTTTTTT.